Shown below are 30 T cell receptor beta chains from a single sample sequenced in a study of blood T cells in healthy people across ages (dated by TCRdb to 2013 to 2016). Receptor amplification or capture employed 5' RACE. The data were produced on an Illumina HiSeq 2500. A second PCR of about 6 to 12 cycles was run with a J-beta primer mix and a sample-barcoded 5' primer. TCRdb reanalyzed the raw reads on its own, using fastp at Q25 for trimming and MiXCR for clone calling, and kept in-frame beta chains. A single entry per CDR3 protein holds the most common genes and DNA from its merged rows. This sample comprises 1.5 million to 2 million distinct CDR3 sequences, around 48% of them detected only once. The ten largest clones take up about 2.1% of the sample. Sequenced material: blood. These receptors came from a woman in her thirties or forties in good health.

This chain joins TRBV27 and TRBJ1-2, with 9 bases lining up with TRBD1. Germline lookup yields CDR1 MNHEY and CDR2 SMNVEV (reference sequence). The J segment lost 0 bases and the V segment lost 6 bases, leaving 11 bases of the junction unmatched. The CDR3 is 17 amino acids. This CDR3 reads CASRGPGQGNTNYGYTF. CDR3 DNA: TGTGCCAGCAGGGGTCCGGGACAGGGAAACACTAACTATGGCTACACCTTC.

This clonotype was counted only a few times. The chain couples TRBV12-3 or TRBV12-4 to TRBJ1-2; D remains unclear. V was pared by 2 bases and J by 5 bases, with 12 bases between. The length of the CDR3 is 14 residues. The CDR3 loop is CASSLFEGSYGYTF. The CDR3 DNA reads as TGTGCCAGCAGTTTATTTGAGGGATCTTATGGCTACACCTTC.

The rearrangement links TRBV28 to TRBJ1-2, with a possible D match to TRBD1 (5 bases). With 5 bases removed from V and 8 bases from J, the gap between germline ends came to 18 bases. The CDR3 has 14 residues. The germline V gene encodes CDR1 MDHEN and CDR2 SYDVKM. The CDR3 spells CASSPPLGGGGYTF. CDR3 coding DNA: TGTGCCAGCAGTCCCCCCCTTGGGGGAGGGGGCTACACCTTC.

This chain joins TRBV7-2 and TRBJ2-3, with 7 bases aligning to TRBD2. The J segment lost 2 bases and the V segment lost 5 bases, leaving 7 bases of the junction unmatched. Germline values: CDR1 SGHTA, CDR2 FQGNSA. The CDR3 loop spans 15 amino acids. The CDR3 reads CASSRQAGNTDTQYF. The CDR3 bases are TGTGCCAGCAGCCGCCAAGCGGGGAACACAGATACGCAGTATTTT.

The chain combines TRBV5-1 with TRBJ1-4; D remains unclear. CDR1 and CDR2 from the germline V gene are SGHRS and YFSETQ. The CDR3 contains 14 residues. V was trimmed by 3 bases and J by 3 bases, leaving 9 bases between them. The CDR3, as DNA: TGCGCCAGCAGCTCTTCAGAATCTAATGAAAAACTGTTTTTT. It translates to CASSSSESNEKLFF.

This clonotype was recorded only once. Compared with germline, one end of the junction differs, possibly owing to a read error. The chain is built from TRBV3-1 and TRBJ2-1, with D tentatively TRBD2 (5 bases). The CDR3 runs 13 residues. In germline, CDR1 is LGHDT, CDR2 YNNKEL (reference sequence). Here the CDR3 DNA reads TGTGCCCGCAGCCCTTGGAGGAGTGATGAGCAGTTCTTC. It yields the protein CARSPWRSDEQFF.

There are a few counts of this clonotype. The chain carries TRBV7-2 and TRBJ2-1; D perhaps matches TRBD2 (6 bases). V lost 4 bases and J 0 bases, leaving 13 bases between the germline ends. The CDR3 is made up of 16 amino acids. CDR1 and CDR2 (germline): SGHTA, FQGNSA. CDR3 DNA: TGTGCCAGCAGCTCGGGGGTCGGAAGCTCCTACAATGAGCAGTTCTTC. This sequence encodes CASSSGVGSSYNEQFF.

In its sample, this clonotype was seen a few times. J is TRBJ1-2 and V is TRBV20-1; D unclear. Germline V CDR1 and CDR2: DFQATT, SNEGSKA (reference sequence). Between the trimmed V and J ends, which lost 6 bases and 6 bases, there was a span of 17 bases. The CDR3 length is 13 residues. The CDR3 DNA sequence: TGCAGTGCCTTGCGGACGCTGGACGATGGCTACACCTTC. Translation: CSALRTLDDGYTF.

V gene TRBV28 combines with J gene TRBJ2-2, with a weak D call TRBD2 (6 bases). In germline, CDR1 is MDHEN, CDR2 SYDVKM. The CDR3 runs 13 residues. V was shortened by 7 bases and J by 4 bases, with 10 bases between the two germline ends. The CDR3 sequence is CASTPGVTGELFF. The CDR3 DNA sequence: TGTGCCAGCACCCCGGGGGTCACCGGGGAGCTGTTTTTT.

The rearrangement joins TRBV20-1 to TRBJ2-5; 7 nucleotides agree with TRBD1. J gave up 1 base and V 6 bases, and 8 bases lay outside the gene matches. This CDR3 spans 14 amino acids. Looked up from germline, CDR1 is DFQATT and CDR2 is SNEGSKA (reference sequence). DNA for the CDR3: TGCAGTGCACAAGCCGGGACAGTCCAAGAGACCCAGTACTTC. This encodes CSAQAGTVQETQYF.

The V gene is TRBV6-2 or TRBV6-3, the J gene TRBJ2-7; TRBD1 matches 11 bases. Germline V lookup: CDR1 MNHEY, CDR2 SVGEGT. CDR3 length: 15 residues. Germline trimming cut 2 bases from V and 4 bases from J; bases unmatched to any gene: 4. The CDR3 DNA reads TGTGCCAGCAGTTACCACCGGGACAGGGGGTACGAGCAGTACTTC. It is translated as CASSYHRDRGYEQYF.

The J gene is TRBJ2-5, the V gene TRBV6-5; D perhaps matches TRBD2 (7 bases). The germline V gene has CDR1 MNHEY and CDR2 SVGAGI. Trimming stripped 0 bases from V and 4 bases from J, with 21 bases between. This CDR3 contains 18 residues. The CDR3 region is CASSYSTGAGASLETQYF. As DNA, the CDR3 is TGTGCCAGCAGTTACTCGACTGGGGCGGGGGCCTCCCTAGAGACCCAGTACTTC.

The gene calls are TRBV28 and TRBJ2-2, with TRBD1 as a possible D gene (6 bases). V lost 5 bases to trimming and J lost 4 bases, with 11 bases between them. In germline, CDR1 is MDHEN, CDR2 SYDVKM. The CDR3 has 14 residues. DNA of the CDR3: TGTGCCAGCAGTAGAGACAGGACCACCGGGGAGCTGTTTTTT. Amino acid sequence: CASSRDRTTGELFF.

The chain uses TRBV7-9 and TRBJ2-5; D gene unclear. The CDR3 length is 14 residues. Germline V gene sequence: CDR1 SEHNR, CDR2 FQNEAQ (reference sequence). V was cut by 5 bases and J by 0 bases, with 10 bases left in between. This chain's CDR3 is CASSQREYQETQYF. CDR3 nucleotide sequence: TGTGCCAGCAGCCAGCGAGAGTACCAAGAGACCCAGTACTTC.

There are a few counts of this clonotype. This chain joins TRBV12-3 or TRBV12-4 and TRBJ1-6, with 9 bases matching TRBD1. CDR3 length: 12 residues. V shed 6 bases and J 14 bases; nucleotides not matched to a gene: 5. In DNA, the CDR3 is TGTGCCAGCAGATCCGGGGACAGGGCCCTCCACTTT. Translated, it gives CASRSGDRALHF.

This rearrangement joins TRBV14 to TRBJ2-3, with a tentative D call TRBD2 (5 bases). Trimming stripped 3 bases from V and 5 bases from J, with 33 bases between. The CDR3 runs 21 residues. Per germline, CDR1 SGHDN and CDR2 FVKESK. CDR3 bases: TGTGCCAGCAGCCAGGATAGGACTGTAGATACAAGGTGGGAAGACGGAGATACGCAGTATTTT. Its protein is CASSQDRTVDTRWEDGDTQYF. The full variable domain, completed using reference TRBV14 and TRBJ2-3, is EAGVTQFPSHSVIEKGQTVTLRCDPISGHDNLYWYRRVMGKEIKFLLHFVKESKQDESGMPNNRFLAERTGGTYSTLKVQPAELEDSGVYFCASSQDRTVDTRWEDGDTQYFGPGTRLTVL.

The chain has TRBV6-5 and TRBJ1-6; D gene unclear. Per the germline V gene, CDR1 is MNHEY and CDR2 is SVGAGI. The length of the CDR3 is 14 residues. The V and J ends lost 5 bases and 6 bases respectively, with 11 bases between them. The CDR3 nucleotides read TGTGCCAGCAGTCCTCGGGTCGGTAATTCACCCCTCCACTTT. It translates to CASSPRVGNSPLHF.

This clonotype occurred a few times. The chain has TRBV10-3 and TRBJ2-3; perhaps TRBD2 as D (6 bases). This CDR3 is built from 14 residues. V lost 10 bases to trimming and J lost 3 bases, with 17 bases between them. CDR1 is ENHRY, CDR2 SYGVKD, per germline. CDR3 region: CATSGGPGTDTQYF. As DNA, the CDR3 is TGTGCCACCTCCGGGGGACCCGGGACAGATACGCAGTATTTT.

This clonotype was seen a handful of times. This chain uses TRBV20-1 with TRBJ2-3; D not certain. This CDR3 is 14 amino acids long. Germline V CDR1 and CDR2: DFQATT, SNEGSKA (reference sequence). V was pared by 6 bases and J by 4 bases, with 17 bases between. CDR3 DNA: TGCAGTGCAAGGTCTACTACTGTCGCAGATACGCAGTATTTT. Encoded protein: CSARSTTVADTQYF.

CDR3 in amino acids: CASSSPSGGALFYNEQFF. CDR3 in DNA: TGCGCCAGCAGCTCCCCTAGCGGGGGGGCCTTATTCTACAATGAGCAGTTCTTC. J is TRBJ2-1 and V is TRBV5-1; 12 nucleotides match TRBD2. The germline gives CDR1 SGHRS, CDR2 YFSETQ. V gave up 3 bases and J gave up 3 bases; unmatched junction bases: 10. This CDR3 contains 18 residues.

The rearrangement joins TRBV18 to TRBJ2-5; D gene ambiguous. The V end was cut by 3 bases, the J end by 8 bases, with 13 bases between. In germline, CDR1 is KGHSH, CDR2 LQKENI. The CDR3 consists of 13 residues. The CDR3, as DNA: TGTGCCAGCTCACCTAAGGGCGACGATACCCAGTACTTC. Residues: CASSPKGDDTQYF.

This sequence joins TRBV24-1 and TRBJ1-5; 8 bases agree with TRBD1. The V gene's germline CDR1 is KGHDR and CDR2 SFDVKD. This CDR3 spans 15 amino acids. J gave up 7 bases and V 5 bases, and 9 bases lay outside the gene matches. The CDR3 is CATSVTGQGVQPQHF. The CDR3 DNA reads TGTGCCACCAGTGTTACTGGACAGGGCGTGCAGCCCCAGCATTTT.

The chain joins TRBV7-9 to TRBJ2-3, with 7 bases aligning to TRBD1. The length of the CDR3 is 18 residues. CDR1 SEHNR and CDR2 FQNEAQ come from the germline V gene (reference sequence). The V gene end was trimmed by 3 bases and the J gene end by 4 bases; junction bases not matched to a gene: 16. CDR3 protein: CASSFFPLGAGGADTQYF. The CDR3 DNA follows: TGTGCCAGCAGCTTTTTTCCCCTGGGGGCAGGGGGAGCAGATACGCAGTATTTT. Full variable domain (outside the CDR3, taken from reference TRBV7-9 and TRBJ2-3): DTGVSQNPRHKITKRGQNVTFRCDPISEHNRLYWYRQTLGQGPEFLTYFQNEAQLEKSRLLSDRFSAERPKGSFSTLEIQRTEQGDSAMYLCASSFFPLGAGGADTQYFGPGTRLTVL.

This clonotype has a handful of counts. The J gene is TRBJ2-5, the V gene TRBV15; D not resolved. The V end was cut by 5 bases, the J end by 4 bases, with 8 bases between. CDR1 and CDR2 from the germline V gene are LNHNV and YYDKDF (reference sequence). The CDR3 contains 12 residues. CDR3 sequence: CATSSIGETQYF. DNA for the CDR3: TGTGCCACCAGCTCAATAGGAGAGACCCAGTACTTC.

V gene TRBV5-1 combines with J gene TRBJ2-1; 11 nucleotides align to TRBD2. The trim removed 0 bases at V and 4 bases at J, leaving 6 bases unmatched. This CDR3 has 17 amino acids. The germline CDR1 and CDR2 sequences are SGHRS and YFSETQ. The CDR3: CASSLGASGGYYNEQFF. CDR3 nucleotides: TGCGCCAGCAGCTTGGGGGCTAGCGGGGGGTATTACAATGAGCAGTTCTTC.

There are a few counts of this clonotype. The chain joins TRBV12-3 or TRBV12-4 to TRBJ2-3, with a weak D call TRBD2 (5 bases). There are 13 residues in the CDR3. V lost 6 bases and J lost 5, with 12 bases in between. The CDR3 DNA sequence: TGTGCCAGCAGCAAAAACGCGGGAGATACGCAGTATTTT. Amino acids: CASSKNAGDTQYF.

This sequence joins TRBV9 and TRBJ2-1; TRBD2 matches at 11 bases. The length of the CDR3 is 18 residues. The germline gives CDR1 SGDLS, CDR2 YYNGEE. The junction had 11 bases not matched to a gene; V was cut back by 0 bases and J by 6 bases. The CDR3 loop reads CASSVASLAGGKGNEQFF. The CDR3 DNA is TGTGCCAGCAGCGTAGCTTCATTAGCGGGGGGGAAGGGCAATGAGCAGTTCTTC. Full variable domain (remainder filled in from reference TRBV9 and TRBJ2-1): DSGVTQTPKHLITATGQRVTLRCSPRSGDLSVYWYQQSLDQGLQFLIQYYNGEERAKGNILERFSAQQFPDLHSELNLSSLELGDSALYFCASSVASLAGGKGNEQFFGPGTRLTVL.

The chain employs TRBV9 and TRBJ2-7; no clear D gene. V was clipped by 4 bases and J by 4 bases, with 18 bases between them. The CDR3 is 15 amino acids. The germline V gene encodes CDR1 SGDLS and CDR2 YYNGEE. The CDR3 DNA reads TGTGCCAGCAGCCCCGCCCCGGGTACCCAATACGAGCAGTACTTC. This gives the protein CASSPAPGTQYEQYF. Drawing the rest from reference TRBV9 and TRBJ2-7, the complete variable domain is DSGVTQTPKHLITATGQRVTLRCSPRSGDLSVYWYQQSLDQGLQFLIQYYNGEERAKGNILERFSAQQFPDLHSELNLSSLELGDSALYFCASSPAPGTQYEQYFGPGTRLTVT.

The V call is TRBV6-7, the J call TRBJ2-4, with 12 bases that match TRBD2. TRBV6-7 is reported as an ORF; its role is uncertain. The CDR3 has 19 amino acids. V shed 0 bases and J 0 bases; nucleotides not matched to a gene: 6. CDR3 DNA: TGTGCCAGCAGTTACTCGATCTCTAGCGGGGGGGTAGCCAAAAACATTCAGTACTTC. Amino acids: CASSYSISSGGVAKNIQYF.

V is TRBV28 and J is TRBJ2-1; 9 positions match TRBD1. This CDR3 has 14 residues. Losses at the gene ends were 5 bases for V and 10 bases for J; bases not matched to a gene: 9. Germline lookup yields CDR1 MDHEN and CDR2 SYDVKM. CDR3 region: CASSEYRGRREQFF. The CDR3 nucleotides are TGTGCCAGCAGTGAATACAGGGGGCGTAGGGAGCAGTTCTTC.